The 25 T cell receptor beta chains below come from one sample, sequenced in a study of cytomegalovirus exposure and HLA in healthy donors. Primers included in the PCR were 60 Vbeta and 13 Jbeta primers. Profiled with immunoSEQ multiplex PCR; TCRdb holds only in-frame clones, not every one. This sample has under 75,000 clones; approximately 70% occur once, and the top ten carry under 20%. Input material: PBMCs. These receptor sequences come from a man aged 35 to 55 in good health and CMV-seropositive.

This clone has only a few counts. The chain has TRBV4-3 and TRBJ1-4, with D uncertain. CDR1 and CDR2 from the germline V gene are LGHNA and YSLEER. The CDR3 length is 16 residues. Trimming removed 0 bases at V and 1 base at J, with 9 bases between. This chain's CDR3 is CASSQETARTNEKLFF. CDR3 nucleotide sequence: TGCGCCAGCAGCCAAGAGACTGCTCGAACTAATGAAAAACTGTTTTTT.

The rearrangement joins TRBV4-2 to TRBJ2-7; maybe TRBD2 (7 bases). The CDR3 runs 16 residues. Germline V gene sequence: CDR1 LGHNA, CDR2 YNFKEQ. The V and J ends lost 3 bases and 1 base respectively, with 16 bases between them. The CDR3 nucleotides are TGTGCCAGCAGCCATATGGGGGGGGCTAATTCCTACGAGCAGTACTTC. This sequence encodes CASSHMGGANSYEQYF.

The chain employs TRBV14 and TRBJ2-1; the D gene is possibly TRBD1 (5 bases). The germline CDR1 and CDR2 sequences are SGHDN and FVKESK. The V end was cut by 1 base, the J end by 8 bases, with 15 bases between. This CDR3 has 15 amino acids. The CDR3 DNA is TGTGCCAGCAGCCAAGTTCAGGGAAGTAAAGATGAGCAGTTCTTC. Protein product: CASSQVQGSKDEQFF.

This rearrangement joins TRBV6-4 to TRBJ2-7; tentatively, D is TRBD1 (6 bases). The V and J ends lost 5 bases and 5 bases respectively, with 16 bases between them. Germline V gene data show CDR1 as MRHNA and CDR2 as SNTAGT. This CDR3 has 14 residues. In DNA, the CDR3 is TGTGCCAGCAGTCCGGGACATGGGTCCCACGAGCAGTACTTC. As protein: CASSPGHGSHEQYF.

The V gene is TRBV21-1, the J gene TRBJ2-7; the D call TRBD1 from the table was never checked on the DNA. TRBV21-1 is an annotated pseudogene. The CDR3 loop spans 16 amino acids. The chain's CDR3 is CASSNPKGTGGYEQYF. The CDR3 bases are TGTGCCAGCAGCAATCCAAAAGGGACAGGGGGCTACGAGCAGTACTTC.

The CDR3 region is CASSLELQTEAFF. CDR3 bases: TGTGCCAGCAGCTTGGAATTGCAGACTGAAGCTTTCTTT. This sequence joins TRBV5-5 and TRBJ1-1, with no clear D. The CDR3 is 13 residues long. Germline CDR1 SGHKS, CDR2 YYEKEE (reference sequence). Trimming cost V 0 bases and J 5 bases, with 8 bases left between them.

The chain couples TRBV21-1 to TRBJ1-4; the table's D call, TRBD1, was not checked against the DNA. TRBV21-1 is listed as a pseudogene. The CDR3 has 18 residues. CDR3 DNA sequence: TGTGCCAGCAGCAAAGACTGCTACAGGGGGCAAGCTAATGAAAAACTGTTTTTT. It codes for CASSKDCYRGQANEKLFF.

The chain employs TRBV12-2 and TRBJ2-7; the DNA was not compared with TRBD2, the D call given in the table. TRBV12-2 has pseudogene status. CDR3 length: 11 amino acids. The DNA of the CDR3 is TGTGCAAGTCGCTTGGGGACTAGACGGTACTTC. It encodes CASRLGTRRYF.

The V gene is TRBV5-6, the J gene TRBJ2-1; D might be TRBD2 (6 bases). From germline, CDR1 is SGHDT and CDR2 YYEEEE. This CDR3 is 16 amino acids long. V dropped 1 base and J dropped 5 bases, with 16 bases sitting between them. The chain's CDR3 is CASSLRLGVINNEQFF. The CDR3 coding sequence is TGTGCCAGCAGCTTGCGACTAGGAGTAATTAACAATGAGCAGTTCTTC.

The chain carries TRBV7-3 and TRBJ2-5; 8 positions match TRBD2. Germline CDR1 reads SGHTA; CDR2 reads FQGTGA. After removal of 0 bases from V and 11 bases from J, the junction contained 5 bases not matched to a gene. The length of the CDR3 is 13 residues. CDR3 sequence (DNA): TGTGCCAGCAGCTTAACGGGAGCGGGAGAGCAGTACTTC. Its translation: CASSLTGAGEQYF.

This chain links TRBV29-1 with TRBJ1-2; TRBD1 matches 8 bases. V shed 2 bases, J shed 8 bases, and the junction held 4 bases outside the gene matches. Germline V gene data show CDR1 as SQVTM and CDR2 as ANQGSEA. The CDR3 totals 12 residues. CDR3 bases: TGCAGCGTTGAATCAGGGGGCGGCGGCTACACCTTC. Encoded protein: CSVESGGGGYTF.

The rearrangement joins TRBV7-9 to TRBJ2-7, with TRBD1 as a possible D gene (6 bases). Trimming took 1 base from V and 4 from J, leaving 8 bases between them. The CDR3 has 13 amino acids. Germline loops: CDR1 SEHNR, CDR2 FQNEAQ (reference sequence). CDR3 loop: CASSLGRGYEQYF. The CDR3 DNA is TGTGCCAGCAGCTTAGGCAGGGGTTACGAGCAGTACTTC.

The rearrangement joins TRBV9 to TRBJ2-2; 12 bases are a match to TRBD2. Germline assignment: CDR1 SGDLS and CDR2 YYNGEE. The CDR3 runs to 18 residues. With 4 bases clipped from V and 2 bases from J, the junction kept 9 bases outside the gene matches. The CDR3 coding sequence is TGTGCCAGCAGCCCACGACTAGCGGGGGCGTATAACACCGGGGAGCTGTTTTTT. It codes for CASSPRLAGAYNTGELFF.

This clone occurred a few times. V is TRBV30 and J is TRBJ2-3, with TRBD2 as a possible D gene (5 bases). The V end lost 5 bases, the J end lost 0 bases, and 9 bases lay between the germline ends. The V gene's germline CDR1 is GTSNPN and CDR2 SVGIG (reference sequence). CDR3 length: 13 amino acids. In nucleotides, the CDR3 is TGTGCCTGGTCGCCGGGGAGCACAGATACGCAGTATTTT. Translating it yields CAWSPGSTDTQYF.

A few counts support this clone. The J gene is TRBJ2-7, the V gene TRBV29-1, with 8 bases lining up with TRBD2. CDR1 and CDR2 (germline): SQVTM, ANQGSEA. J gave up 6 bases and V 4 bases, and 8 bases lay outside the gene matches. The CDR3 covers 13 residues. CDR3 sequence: CSVAGGGQFEQYF. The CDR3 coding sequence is TGCAGCGTTGCGGGGGGGGGCCAGTTCGAGCAGTACTTC.

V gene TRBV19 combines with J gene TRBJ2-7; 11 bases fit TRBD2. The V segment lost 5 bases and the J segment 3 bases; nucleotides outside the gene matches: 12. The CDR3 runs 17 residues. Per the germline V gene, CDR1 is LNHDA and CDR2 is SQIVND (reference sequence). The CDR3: CASSATSGTSTRYEQYF. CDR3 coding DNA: TGTGCCAGTAGTGCGACTAGCGGGACGAGTACACGCTACGAGCAGTACTTC.

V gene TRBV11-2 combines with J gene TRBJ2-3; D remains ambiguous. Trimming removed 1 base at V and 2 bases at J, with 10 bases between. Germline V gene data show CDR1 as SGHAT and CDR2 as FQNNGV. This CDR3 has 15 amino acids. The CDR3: CASSLGDGATDTQYF. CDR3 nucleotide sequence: TGTGCCAGCAGCTTAGGTGACGGAGCCACAGATACGCAGTATTTT.

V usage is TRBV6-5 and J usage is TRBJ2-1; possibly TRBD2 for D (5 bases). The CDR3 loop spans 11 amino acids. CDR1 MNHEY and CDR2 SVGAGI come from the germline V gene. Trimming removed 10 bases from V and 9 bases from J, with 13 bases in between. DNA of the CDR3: TGTGCCACGGGGATAAGCGGTGAGCAGTTCTTC. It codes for CATGISGEQFF.

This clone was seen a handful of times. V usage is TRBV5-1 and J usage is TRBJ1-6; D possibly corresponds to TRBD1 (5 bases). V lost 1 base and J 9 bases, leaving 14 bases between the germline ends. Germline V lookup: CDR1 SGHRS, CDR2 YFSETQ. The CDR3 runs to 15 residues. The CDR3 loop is CASSLSAGIGSPLHF. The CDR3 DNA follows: TGCGCCAGCAGCTTGTCGGCAGGGATAGGTTCACCCCTCCACTTT.

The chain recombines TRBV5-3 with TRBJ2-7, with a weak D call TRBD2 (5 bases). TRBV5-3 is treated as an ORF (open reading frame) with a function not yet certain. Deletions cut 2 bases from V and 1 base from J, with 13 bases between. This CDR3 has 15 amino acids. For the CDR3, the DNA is TGTGCCAGAAGCTTCTACCGGGGAGAGTCCTACGAGCAGTACTTC. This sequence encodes CARSFYRGESYEQYF.

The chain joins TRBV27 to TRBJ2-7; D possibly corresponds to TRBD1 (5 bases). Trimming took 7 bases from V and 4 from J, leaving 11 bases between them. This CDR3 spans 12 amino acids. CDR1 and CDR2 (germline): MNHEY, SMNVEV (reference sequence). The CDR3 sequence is CASKGVPYEQYF. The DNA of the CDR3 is TGTGCCAGCAAAGGGGTCCCGTACGAGCAGTACTTC.

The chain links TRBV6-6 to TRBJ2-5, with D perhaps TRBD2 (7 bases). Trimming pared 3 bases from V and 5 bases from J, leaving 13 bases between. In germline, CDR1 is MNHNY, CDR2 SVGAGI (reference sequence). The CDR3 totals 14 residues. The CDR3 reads CASSYGGARETQYF. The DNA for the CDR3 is TGTGCCAGCAGTTATGGGGGGGCGCGGGAGACCCAGTACTTC.

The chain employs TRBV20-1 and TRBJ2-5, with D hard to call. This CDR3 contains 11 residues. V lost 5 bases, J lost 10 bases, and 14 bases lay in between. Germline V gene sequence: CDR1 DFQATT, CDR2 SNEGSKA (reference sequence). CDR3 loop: CSAPDGSFQYF. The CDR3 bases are TGCAGTGCTCCCGACGGTAGCTTCCAGTACTTC.

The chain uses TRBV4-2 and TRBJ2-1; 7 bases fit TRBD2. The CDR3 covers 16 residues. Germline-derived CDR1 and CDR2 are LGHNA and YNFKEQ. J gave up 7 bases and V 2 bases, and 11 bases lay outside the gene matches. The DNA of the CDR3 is TGTGCCAGCAGCCAATCTGCGGGGGAATTGTGGAATGAGCAGTTCTTC. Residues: CASSQSAGELWNEQFF.

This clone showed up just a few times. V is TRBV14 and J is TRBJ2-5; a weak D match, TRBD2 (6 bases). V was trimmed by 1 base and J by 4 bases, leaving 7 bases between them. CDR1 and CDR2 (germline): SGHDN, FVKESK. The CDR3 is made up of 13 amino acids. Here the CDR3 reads CASSQVGGETQYF. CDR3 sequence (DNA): TGTGCCAGCAGCCAAGTCGGGGGAGAGACCCAGTACTTC.